These 13 T cell receptor beta chains came from one sample sequenced in a study of tumor-infiltrating lymphocytes in primary liver carcinoma. The tissue used was unsorted bulk material of about 19-33 mg. RNA and DNA were co-extracted from it with the AllPrep DNA/RNA mini kit. From approximately 0.5 ug of total RNA, TCR beta-specific cDNA was reverse-transcribed using a constant-region primer. Libraries of TCR beta came from three nested multiplex PCR rounds with slightly modified ARM-PCR. TRBV1-TRBV30 forward and Cbeta reverse primers drove the first two roughly 10-cycle rounds. TCRdb ran MiXCR on the multiplex PCR reads and lists one entry per CDR3 protein. The sample lists approximately 110,000 distinct CDR3 sequences; around 60% were seen once. What was sequenced was liver tumor tissue from sampling region 3. Subset denoted: tumor region T3, left-lateral pole. All receptors come from a woman aged 55 to 70 with primary liver carcinoma and hepatitis B virus infection.

The genes are TRBV11-1 and TRBJ2-5; D gene ambiguous. Germline CDR1 and CDR2: SGHAT and FQDESV (reference sequence). V was pared by 3 bases and J by 4 bases, with 15 bases between. The CDR3 totals 15 residues. The CDR3 DNA sequence: TGTGCCAGCAGCTTGGGTGTACAACTTAGAGAGACCCAGTACTTC. It yields the protein CASSLGVQLRETQYF.

With regard to this clonotype: At one end the junction does not follow the germline gene, possibly because of a read error. The CDR3 spells CTSTSTGRNTEAFF. DNA of the CDR3: TGTACCAGCACGTCGACAGGACGGAACACTGAAGCTTTCTTT. The V and J genes are TRBV28 and TRBJ1-1; the D gene is possibly TRBD1 (6 bases). CDR3 length: 14 residues. The germline gives CDR1 MDHEN, CDR2 SYDVKM.

The chain employs TRBV5-1 and TRBJ2-5; no definite D call. V was pared by 5 bases and J by 5 bases, with 16 bases between. Per germline, CDR1 SGHRS and CDR2 YFSETQ. CDR3 length: 14 amino acids. CDR3 bases: TGCGCCAGCAGTTCGGAGAGTCTCCGGGAGACCCAGTACTTC. Encoded protein: CASSSESLRETQYF.

A word on this clonotype: At one boundary the junction diverges from the germline segment, which might be a read error. The chain links TRBV11-2 to TRBJ2-1, with D unresolved. The CDR3 runs 15 residues. The germline V gene has CDR1 SGHAT and CDR2 FQNNGV. CDR3 sequence: CASSLRSVESGEQFF. CDR3 nucleotide sequence: TGCGCCAGCAGCCTTAGGTCAGTGGAGTCGGGTGAGCAGTTCTTC.

This clonotype has more than one count but fewer than ten. The chain uses TRBV28 and TRBJ2-1; TRBD2 matches at 7 bases. CDR3 length: 16 amino acids. V lost 3 bases and J lost 6; bases outside the gene matches: 11. Per the germline V gene, CDR1 is MDHEN and CDR2 is SYDVKM. The CDR3 DNA follows: TGTGCCAGCAGTTTTTCGGGGAGGGCCATCTGCAATGAGCAGTTCTTC. Residues: CASSFSGRAICNEQFF.

Many counts were recorded for this clonotype. The chain has TRBV29-1 and TRBJ2-3, with TRBD2 identical over 8 bases. V gave up 6 bases and J gave up 1 base; unmatched junction bases: 6. The CDR3 covers 14 residues. The germline V gene has CDR1 SQVTM and CDR2 ANQGSEA. CDR3 sequence: CSVSGSGGTDTQYF. CDR3 sequence (DNA): TGCAGCGTAAGCGGGAGTGGGGGCACAGATACGCAGTATTTT.

In the case of this clonotype: A much larger clone differs from this one at a single base, so this may be a read error. The genes are TRBV12-5 and TRBJ2-1; D remains ambiguous. V lost 2 bases, J lost 8 bases, and 10 bases lay in between. The CDR3 consists of 13 residues. Germline V gene sequence: CDR1 LGHNT, CDR2 FRNRAP. The CDR3 DNA reads TGTGCTAGTGGTTTGACTCTAGGCTATGAGCAGTTCTTC. As protein: CASGLTLGYEQFF. Variable domain in full (rest from reference TRBV12-5 and TRBJ2-1): DARVTQTPRHKVTEMGQEVTMRCQPILGHNTVFWYRQTMMQGLELLAYFRNRAPLDDSGMPKDRFSAEMPDATLATLKIQPSEPRDSAVYFCASGLTLGYEQFFGPGTRLTVL.

This clonotype was detected only a few times. This chain links TRBV7-9 with TRBJ2-7; D is uncertain. Trimming stripped 9 bases from V and 2 bases from J, with 17 bases between. CDR3 size: 14 residues. CDR1 and CDR2 from the germline V gene are SEHNR and FQNEAQ (reference sequence). CDR3: CASSLDQAPYEQYF. CDR3 nucleotides: TGTGCCAGTAGTCTGGATCAGGCCCCCTACGAGCAGTACTTC. Looking up the rest from reference TRBV7-9 and TRBJ2-7 gives the full variable domain: DTGVSQNPRHKITKRGQNVTFRCDPISEHNRLYWYRQTLGQGPEFLTYFQNEAQLEKSRLLSDRFSAERPKGSFSTLEIQRTEQGDSAMYLCASSLDQAPYEQYFGPGTRLTVT.

Sample share makes this clonotype medium-sized (0.01 to 0.1%). V gene TRBV11-2 combines with J gene TRBJ2-3; D not certain. The CDR3 runs 12 residues. Germline V gene lookup returns CDR1 SGHAT and CDR2 FQNNGV. Trimming left V 0 bases short and J 6 bases short, with 4 bases between. The CDR3 region is CASSLDRDTQYF. In DNA form, the CDR3 reads TGTGCCAGCAGCTTAGATAGGGATACGCAGTATTTT. Combining the CDR3 with reference TRBV11-2 and TRBJ2-3 gives the whole variable domain EAGVAQSPRYKIIEKRQSVAFWCNPISGHATLYWYQQILGQGPKLLIQFQNNGVVDDSQLPKDRFSAERLKGVDSTLKIQPAKLEDSAVYLCASSLDRDTQYFGPGTRLTVL.

Points on this clonotype: Given a much more abundant clone one base away, this may be a read error. The CDR3, as DNA: TGTGCCAGCACCAAACTAACCGACGGTCGGACCCAGTACTTC. Protein sequence: CASTKLTDGRTQYF. The chain has TRBV5-5 and TRBJ2-5; D not resolved. The CDR3 contains 14 residues. The V gene lost 6 bases and the J gene lost 7 bases, with 19 bases spanning the gap. Germline values: CDR1 SGHKS, CDR2 YYEKEE (reference sequence).

As for this clonotype: Germline is not matched at one junction end, which may reflect a read error. The chain joins TRBV19 to TRBJ1-5, with 11 bases that match TRBD1. The CDR3 extends over 17 amino acids. Per the germline V gene, CDR1 is LNHDA and CDR2 is SQIVND (reference sequence). The CDR3 nucleotides are TGTACCAGTAGTCCCCTTCCCGGACAGGGGGCGTCTCAGCCCCAGCATTTT. Protein: CTSSPLPGQGASQPQHF. The full variable domain, completed using reference TRBV19 and TRBJ1-5, is DGGITQSPKYLFRKEGQNVTLSCEQNLNHDAMYWYRQDPGQGLRLIYYSQIVNDFQKGDIAEGYSVSREKKESFPLTVTSAQKNPTAFYLCTSSPLPGQGASQPQHFGDGTRLSIL.

The rearrangement joins TRBV6-9 to TRBJ2-3; 10 positions agree with TRBD2. This CDR3 has 16 amino acids. In germline, CDR1 is MNHGY, CDR2 SVAAGI. Trimming took 7 bases from V and 3 from J; bases not matched to a gene: 10. For the CDR3, the DNA is TGTGCCAGCAAGGGACTAGCGAGAGAGGGGACAGATACGCAGTATTTT. Protein: CASKGLAREGTDTQYF.

This clonotype was seen once. The junction departs from germline at one end; a sequencing error may be responsible. This chain connects TRBV28 to TRBJ1-4; D is undetermined. Germline-derived CDR1 and CDR2 are MDHEN and SYDVKM. This CDR3 has 14 residues. The CDR3 spells CASSLDISNEELFF. The CDR3 nucleotides are TGTGCCAGCAGTTTAGACATTTCTAATGAAGAACTGTTTTTT.